A single sample is the source of the 8 T cell receptor beta chains below, sequenced in a study of T-cell memory formation after mild COVID-19. In TCRdb, the 5' RACE reads were re-called with MiXCR into one record per CDR3 protein. The sample includes about 190,000 distinct CDR3 sequences, about 17% of them seen just once. Sequenced: PBMCs or a T cell subset sorted from them (not recorded which). Every receptor here comes from an adult woman who had mild COVID-19 (a few samples of this study predate the infection). Cell type and time point are not known.

The chain recombines TRBV7-9 with TRBJ2-5; 7 positions match TRBD2. Per the germline V gene, CDR1 is SEHNR and CDR2 is FQNEAQ (reference sequence). This CDR3 has 16 residues. Losses at the gene ends were 4 bases for V and 2 bases for J; bases not matched to a gene: 10. The CDR3 DNA reads as TGTGCCAGCAGCTCCATTGGGGGAGCGGGGCAAGAGACCCAGTACTTC. Translated, it gives CASSSIGGAGQETQYF.

The chain is built from TRBV20-1 and TRBJ1-2; 7 bases line up with TRBD1. CDR1 and CDR2 from the germline V gene are DFQATT and SNEGSKA (reference sequence). The CDR3 loop spans 13 amino acids. The V and J ends lost 5 bases and 4 bases, in that order; junction bases with no gene match: 7. In nucleotides, the CDR3 is TGCAGTGCTCTTGACAGGGAGTCCTATGGCTACACCTTC. Translating gives CSALDRESYGYTF.

This chain connects TRBV6-6 to TRBJ2-7; D remains unclear. Germline lookup yields CDR1 MNHNY and CDR2 SVGAGI (reference sequence). The CDR3 covers 13 residues. The ends were cut back, 2 bases at V and 6 bases at J, with 11 bases in the middle. The CDR3 sequence is CASSYGSLGEQYF. CDR3 DNA: TGTGCCAGCAGTTACGGTTCCCTTGGCGAGCAGTACTTC.

This clonotype appeared a few times. The chain couples TRBV25-1 to TRBJ1-1, with D unclear. The CDR3 has 14 residues. Germline CDR1 reads MGHDK; CDR2 reads SYGVNS. The germline V and J ends were trimmed by 7 bases and 1 base, with 13 bases remaining between them. The CDR3 loop reads CASIPLGKNTEAFF. In DNA form, the CDR3 reads TGTGCCAGCATCCCCCTGGGGAAGAACACTGAAGCTTTCTTT.

This clonotype was recorded a few times. The chain joins TRBV5-1 to TRBJ2-1, with 14 nucleotides matching TRBD2. After removal of 4 bases from V and 7 bases from J, the junction contained 7 bases not matched to a gene. Germline values: CDR1 SGHRS, CDR2 YFSETQ. The CDR3 contains 16 residues. The CDR3 reads CASSPPGLAGGNEQFF. As DNA, the CDR3 is TGCGCCAGCAGCCCACCCGGACTAGCGGGGGGAAATGAGCAGTTCTTC.

Remarks on this clonotype: Because the CDR3's place on the DNA is in doubt, the DNA is left out and the CDR3 is given as listed by TCRdb. This chain connects TRBV11-2 to TRBJ2-2; the table names TRBD2, a call not compared with the DNA. CDR1 SGHAT and CDR2 FQNNGV come from the germline V gene. The CDR3 comprises 15 residues, both ends counted. CDR3 in amino acids: CASSRFGTRGGSCFF.

This clonotype was counted ten times or more. The chain links TRBV7-3 to TRBJ1-3, with TRBD1 matching 7 bases. V lost 5 bases to trimming and J lost 0 bases; unmatched junction nucleotides: 7. CDR3 length equals 16 residues. Per germline, CDR1 SGHTA and CDR2 FQGTGA. CDR3 sequence: CASSLTGTSSGNTIYF. The DNA for the CDR3 is TGTGCCAGCAGCCTGACAGGGACGAGCTCTGGAAACACCATATATTTT. The full variable domain, in which reference TRBV7-3 and TRBJ1-3 provide the parts outside the CDR3, is GAGVSQTPSNKVTEKGKYVELRCDPISGHTALYWYRQSLGQGPEFLIYFQGTGAADDSGLPNDRFFAVRPEGSVSTLKIQRTERGDSAVYLCASSLTGTSSGNTIYFGEGSWLTVV.

The chain is built from TRBV18 and TRBJ2-5; 12 positions agree with TRBD2. The V and J ends lost 0 bases and 2 bases, in that order; junction bases with no gene match: 1. The germline gives CDR1 KGHSH, CDR2 LQKENI. The CDR3 loop spans 16 amino acids. The CDR3 DNA is TGTGCCAGCTCACCACCGGGACTAGCGGGTCAAGAGACCCAGTACTTC. Translation: CASSPPGLAGQETQYF.